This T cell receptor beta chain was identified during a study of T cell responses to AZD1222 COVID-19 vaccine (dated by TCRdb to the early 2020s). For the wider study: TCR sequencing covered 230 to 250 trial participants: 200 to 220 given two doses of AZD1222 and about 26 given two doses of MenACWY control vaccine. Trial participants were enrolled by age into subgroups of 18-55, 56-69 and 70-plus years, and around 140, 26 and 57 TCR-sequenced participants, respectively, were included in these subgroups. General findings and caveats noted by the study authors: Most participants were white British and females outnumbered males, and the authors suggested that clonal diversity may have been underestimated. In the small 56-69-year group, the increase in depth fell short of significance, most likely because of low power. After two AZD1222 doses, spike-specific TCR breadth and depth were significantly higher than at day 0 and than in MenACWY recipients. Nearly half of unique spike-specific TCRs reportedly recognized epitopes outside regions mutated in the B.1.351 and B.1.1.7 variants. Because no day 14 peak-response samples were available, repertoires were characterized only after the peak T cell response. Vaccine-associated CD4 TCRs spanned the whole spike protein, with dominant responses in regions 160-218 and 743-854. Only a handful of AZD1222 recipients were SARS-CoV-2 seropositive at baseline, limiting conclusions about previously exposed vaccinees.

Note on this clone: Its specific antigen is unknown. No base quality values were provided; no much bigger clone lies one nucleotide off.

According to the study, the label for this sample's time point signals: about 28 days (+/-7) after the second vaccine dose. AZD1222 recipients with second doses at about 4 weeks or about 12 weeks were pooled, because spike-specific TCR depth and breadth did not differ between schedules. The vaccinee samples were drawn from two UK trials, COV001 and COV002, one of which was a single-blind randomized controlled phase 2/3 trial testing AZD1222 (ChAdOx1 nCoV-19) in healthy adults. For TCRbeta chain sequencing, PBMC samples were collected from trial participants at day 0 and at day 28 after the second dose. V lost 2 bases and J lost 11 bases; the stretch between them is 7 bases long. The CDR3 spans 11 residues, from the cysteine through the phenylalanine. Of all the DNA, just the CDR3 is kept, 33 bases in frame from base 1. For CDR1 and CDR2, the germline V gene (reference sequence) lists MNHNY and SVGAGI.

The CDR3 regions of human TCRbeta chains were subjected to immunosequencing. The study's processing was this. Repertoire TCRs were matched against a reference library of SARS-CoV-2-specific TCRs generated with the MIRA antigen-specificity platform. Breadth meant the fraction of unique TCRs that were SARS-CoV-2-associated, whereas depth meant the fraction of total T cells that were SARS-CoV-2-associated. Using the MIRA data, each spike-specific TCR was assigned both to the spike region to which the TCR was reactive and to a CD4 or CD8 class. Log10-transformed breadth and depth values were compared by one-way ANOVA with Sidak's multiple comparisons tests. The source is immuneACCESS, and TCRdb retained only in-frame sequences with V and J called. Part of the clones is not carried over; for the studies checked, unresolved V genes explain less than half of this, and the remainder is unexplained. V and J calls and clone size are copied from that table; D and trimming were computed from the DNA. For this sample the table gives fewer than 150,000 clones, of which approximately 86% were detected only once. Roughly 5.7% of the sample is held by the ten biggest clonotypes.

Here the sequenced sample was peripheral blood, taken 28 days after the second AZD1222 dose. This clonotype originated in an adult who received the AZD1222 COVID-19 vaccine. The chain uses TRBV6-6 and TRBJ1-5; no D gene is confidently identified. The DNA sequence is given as TGTGCCAGCAGTTACGATCACACCCAGCATTTT. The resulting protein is CASSYDHTQHF.